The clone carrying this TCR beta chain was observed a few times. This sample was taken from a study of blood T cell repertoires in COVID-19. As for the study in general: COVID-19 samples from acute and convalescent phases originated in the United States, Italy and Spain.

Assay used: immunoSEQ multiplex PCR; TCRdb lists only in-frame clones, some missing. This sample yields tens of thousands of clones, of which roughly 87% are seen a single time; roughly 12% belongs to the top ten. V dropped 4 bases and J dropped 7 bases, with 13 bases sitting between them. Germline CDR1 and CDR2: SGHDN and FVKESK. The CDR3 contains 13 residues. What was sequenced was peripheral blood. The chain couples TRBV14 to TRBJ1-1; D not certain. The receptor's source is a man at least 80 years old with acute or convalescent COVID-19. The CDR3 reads CASSPFSGDEAFF. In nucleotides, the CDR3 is TGTGCCAGCAGCCCATTCTCGGGAGATGAAGCTTTCTTT.